One TCR beta chain is described in this entry. The target antigen is unknown. These data are taken from a study of shared clonotypes between healthy human individuals. Study-level background: Per donor, three plates held CD4 naive cells, three held CD4 memory, two held CD8 naive and one held CD8 memory.

Germline-derived CDR1 and CDR2 are MDHEN and SYDVKM. CDR3 length: 18 amino acids. With V trimmed by 9 bases and J by 0 bases, 9 bases remained unmatched. Original methodology: ImmunoSEQ output lacked quality scores and full-length reads, limiting matched filtering. Here immunoSEQ multiplex PCR was the method, and the copy in TCRdb shows in-frame clones only, minus some. V and J calls plus clone size are reproduced from that table; the DNA served to infer D and trimming. The sample has over 2 million clones; roughly 90% are singletons. Study results and caveats: Estimated richness was generally greater in naive than memory subsets. Non-shared clonotypes had lower generation probabilities than clonotypes shared by all four sorted-subset donors.

The sequenced sample was naive CD4+ T cells from PBMCs. The subset denotes: CD45RA+ positively selected. This TCR was recovered from a man between 18 and 29 years old in good health. Some clones in this sample may be carry-over from other donors' samples. V gene TRBV28 combines with J gene TRBJ2-1, with 15 bases fitting TRBD2. CDR3 region: CASLGLAGGLVSYNEQFF. CDR3 coding DNA: TGTGCCAGTTTGGGACTAGCGGGAGGCCTCGTCTCCTACAATGAGCAGTTCTTC.